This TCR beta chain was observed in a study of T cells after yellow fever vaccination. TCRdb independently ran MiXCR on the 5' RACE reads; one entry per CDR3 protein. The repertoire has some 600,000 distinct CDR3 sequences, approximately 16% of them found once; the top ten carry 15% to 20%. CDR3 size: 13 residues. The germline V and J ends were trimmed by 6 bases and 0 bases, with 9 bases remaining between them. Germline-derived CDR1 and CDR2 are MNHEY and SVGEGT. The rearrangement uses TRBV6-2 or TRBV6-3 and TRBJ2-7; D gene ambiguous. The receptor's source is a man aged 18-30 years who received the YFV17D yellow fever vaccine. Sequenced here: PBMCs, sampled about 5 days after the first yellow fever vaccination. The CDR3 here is CASSGPHSYEQYV. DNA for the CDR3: TGTGCCAGCAGCGGACCGCACTCCTACGAGCAGTACGTC.